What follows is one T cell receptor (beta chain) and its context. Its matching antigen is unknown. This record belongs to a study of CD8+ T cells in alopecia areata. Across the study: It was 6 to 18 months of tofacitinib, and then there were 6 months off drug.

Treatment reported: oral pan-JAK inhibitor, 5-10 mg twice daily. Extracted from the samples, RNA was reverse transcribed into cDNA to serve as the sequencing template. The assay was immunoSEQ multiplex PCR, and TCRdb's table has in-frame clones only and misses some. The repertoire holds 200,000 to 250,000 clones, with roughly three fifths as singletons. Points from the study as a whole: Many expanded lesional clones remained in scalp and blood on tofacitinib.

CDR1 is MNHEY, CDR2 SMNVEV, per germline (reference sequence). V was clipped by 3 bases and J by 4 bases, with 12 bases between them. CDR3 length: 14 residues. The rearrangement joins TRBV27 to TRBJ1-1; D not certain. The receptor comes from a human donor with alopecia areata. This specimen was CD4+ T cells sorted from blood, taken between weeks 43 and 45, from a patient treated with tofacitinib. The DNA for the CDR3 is TGTGCCAGCAGTTTTGGTGGCAGGTCCACTGAAGCTTTCTTT. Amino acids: CASSFGGRSTEAFF.